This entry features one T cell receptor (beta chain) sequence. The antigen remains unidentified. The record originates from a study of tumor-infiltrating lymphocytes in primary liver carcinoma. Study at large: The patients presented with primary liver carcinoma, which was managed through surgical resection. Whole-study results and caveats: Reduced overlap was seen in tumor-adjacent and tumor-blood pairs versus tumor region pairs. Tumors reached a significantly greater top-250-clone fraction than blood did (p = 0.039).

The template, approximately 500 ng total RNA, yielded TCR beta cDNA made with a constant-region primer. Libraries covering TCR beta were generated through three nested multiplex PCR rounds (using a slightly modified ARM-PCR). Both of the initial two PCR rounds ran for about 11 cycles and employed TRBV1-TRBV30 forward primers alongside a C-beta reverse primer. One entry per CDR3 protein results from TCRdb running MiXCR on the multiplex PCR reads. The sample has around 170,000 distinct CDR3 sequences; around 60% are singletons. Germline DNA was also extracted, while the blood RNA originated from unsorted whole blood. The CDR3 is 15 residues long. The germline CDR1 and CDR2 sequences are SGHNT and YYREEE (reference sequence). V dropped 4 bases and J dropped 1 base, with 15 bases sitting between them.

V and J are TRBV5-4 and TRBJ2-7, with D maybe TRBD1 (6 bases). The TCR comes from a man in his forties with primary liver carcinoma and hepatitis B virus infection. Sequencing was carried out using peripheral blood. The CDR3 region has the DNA TGTGCCAGCAGCCCAGAGACAGGATCATCCTACGAGCAGTACTTC. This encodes CASSPETGSSYEQYF.